This TCR beta chain was documented in a study of T-cell memory formation after mild COVID-19. This clonotype was detected only a few times. The antigen remains undetermined. This CDR3 contains 14 residues. Germline CDR1 and CDR2: LGHNA and YSLEER. V was cut by 1 base and J by 3 bases, with 8 bases left in between. A single record per CDR3 protein comes from TCRdb applying MiXCR to the 5' RACE reads. Found here are some 350,000 distinct CDR3 sequences, more than 15% of them singletons; the top ten hold approximately 20%. Broader study findings: CD4+ bias marked clones expanding day 15 to 37, unlike balanced contracting clones.

The source is a man between 18 and 35 years old who had mild COVID-19 (a few samples of this study predate the infection). Cell type and time point are not known. The sequenced material came from PBMCs or a T cell subset sorted from them (not recorded which). This chain links TRBV4-3 with TRBJ2-3; D remains ambiguous. CDR3 loop: CASSQGGLTDTQYF. CDR3 DNA: TGCGCCAGCAGCCAAGGAGGTCTGACAGATACGCAGTATTTT.